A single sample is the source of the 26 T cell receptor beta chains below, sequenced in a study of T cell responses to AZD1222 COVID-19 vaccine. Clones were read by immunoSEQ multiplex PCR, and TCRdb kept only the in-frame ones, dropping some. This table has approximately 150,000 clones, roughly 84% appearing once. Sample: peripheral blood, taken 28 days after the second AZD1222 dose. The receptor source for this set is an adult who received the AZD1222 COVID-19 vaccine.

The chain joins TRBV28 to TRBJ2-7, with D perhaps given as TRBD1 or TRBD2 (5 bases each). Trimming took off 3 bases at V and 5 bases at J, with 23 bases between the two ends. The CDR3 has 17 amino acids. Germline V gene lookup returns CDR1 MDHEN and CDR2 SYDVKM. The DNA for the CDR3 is TGTGCCAGCAGTTTTCCTCACGGGACGAATAGGTACGACGAGCAGTACTTC. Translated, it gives CASSFPHGTNRYDEQYF.

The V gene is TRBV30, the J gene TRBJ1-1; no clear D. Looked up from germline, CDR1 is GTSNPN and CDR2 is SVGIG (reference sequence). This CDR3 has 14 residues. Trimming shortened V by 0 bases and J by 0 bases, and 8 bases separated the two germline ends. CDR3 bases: TGTGCCTGGAGTGTGGGGAGGTTGAACACTGAAGCTTTCTTT. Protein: CAWSVGRLNTEAFF.

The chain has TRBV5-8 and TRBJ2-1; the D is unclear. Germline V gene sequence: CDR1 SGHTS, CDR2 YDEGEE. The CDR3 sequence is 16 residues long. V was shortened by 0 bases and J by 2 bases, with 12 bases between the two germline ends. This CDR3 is CASSLAESRTYNEQFF. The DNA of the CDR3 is TGTGCCAGCAGCTTGGCCGAGTCGAGAACCTACAATGAGCAGTTCTTC.

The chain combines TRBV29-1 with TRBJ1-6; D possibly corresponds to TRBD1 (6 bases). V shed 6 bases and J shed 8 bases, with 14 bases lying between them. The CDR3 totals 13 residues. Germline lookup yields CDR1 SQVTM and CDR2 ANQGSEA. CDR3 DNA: TGCAGCGTGGGGGAGGCAGGGGATTCACCCCTCCACTTT. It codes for CSVGEAGDSPLHF.

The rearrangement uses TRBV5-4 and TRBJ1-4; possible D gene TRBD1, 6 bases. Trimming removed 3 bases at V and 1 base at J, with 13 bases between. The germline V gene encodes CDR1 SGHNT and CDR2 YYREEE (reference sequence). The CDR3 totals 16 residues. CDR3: CASSSTQGLTNEKLFF. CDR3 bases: TGTGCCAGCAGCTCGACACAGGGTTTAACTAATGAAAAACTGTTTTTT. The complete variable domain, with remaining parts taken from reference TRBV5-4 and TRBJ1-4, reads ETGVTQSPTHLIKTRGQQVTLRCSSQSGHNTVSWYQQALGQGPQFIFQYYREEENGRGNFPPRFSGLQFPNYSSELNVNALELDDSALYLCASSSTQGLTNEKLFFGSGTQLSVL.

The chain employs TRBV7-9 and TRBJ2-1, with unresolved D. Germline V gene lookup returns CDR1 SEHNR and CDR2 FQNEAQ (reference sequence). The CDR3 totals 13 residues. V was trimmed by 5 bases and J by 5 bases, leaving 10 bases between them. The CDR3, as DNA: TGTGCCAGCAGCCCGGTTAATGACAATGAGCAGTTCTTC. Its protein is CASSPVNDNEQFF.

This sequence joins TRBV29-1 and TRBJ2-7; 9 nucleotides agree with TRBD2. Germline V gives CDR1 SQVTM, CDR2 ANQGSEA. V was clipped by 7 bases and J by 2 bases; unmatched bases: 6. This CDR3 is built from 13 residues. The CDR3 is CSARTSAAYEQYF. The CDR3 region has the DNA TGCAGCGCCAGGACTAGCGCGGCCTACGAGCAGTACTTC.

In nucleotides, the CDR3 is TGTGCCATCAGTGAGGGCCGTGAAGCTTTCTTT. This gives the protein CAISEGREAFF. The chain joins TRBV10-3 to TRBJ1-1; D unresolved. From germline, CDR1 is ENHRY and CDR2 SYGVKD. The CDR3 spans 11 residues. Trimming removed 2 bases from V and 7 bases from J, with 5 bases in between.

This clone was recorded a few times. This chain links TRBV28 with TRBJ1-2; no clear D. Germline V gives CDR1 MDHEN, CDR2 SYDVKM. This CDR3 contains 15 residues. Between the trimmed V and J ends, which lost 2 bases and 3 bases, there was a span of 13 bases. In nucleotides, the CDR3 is TGTGCCAGCAGTTTAGAGGGAATCGCGGACTATGGCTACACCTTC. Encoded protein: CASSLEGIADYGYTF.

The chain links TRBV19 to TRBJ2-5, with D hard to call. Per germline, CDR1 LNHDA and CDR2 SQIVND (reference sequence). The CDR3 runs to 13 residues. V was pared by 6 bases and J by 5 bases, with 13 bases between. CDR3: CASRQNQAETQYF. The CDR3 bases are TGTGCCAGTAGACAAAACCAGGCGGAGACCCAGTACTTC.

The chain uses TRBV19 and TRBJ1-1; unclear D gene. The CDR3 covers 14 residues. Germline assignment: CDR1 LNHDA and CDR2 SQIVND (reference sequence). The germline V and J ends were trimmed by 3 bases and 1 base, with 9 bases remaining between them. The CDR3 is CASSILTQNTEAFF. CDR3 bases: TGTGCCAGTAGTATCCTGACCCAGAACACTGAAGCTTTCTTT.

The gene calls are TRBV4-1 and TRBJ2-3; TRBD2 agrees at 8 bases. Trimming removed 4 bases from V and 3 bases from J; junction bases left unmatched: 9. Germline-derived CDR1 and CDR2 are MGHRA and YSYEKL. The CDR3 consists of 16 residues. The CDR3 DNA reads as TGCGCCAGCAGCCCCGGACTAGCAGCAGGGACAGATACGCAGTATTTT. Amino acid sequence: CASSPGLAAGTDTQYF.

The CDR3 DNA reads as TGTGCCAGCAGTGATGGAGGGAGCCCAGATACGCAGTATTTT. Translating gives CASSDGGSPDTQYF. The J gene is TRBJ2-3, the V gene TRBV6-1, with D perhaps TRBD2 (6 bases). Trimming took off 3 bases at V and 4 bases at J, with 11 bases between the two ends. The CDR3 covers 14 residues. CDR1 and CDR2 from the germline V gene are MNHNS and SASEGT.

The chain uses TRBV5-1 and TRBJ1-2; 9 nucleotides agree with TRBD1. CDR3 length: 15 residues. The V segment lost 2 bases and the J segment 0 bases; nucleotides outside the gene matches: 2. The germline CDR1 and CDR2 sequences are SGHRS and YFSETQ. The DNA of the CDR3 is TGCGCCAGCAGCTTCGGGACAGGGTCTAACTATGGCTACACCTTC. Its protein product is CASSFGTGSNYGYTF.

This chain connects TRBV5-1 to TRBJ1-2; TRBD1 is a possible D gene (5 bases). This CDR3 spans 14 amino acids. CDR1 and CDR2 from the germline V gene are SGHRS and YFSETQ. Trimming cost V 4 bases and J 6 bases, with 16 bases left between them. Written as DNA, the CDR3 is TGCGCCAGCAGCGCCACCCCGGGGGTGGATGGCTACACCTTC. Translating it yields CASSATPGVDGYTF.

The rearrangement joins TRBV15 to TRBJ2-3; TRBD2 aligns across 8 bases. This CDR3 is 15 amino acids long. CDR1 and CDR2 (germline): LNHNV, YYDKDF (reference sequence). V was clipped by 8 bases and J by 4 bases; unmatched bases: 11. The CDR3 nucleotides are TGTGCCACCGTGGGCGGGGGGCGCGTTGCAGATACGCAGTATTTT. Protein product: CATVGGGRVADTQYF. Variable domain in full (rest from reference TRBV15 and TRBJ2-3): DAMVIQNPRYQVTQFGKPVTLSCSQTLNHNVMYWYQQKSSQAPKLLFHYYDKDFNNEADTPDNFQSRRPNTSFCFLDIRSPGLGDTAMYLCATVGGGRVADTQYFGPGTRLTVL.

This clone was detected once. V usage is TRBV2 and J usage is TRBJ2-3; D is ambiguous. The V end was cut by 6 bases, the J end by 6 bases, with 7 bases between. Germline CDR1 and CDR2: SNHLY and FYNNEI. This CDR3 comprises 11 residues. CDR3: CASSLVDTQYF. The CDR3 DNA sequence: TGTGCCAGCAGCCTAGTGGATACGCAGTATTTT.

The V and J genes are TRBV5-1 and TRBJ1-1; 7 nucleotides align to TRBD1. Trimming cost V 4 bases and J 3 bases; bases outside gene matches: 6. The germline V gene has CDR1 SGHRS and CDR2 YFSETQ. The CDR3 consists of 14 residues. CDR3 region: CASSPQGPHTEAFF. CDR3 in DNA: TGCGCCAGCAGCCCACAGGGGCCACACACTGAAGCTTTCTTT.

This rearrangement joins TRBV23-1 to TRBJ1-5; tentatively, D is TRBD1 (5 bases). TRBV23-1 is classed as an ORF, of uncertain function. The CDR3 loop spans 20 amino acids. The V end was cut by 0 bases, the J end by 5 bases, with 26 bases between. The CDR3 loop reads CASSQSPPPGHPLSDQPQHF. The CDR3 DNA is TGCGCCAGCAGTCAATCCCCTCCCCCGGGGCACCCTCTATCCGATCAGCCCCAGCATTTT.

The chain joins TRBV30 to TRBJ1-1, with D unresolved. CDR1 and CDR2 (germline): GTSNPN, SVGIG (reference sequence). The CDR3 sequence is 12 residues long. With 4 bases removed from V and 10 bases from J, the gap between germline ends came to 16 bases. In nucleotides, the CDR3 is TGTGCCTGGATTGGGGTATTCGAAGTAGCTTTCTTT. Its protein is CAWIGVFEVAFF.

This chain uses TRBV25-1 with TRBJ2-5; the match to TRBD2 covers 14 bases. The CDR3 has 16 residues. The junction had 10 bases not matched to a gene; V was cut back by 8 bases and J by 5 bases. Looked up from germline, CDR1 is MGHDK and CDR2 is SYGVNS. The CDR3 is CASGRGTSGSIETQYF. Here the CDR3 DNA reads TGTGCCAGCGGACGAGGGACTAGCGGGAGTATCGAGACCCAGTACTTC.

CDR3 nucleotides: TGTGCCAGCAGCCTTATACAGGGACTCCTGACTGAAGCTTTCTTT. Its protein product is CASSLIQGLLTEAFF. The rearrangement joins TRBV7-9 to TRBJ1-1, with D possibly TRBD1 on 6 matching bases. Germline CDR1 SEHNR, CDR2 FQNEAQ (reference sequence). The CDR3 is made up of 15 amino acids. Trimming took 5 bases from V and 5 from J, leaving 18 bases between them.

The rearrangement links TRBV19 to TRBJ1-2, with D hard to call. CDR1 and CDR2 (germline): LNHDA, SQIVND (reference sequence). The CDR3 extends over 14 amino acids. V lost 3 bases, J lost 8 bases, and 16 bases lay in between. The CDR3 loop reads CASSMGQPLGGYTF. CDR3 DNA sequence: TGTGCCAGTAGTATGGGTCAGCCACTCGGGGGCTACACCTTC.

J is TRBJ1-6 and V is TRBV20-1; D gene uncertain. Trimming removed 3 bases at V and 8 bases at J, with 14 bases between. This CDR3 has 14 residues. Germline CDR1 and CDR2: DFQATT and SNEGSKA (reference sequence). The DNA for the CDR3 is TGCAGTGCTAGTGTGAATCCGACCGATTCACCCCTCCACTTT. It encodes CSASVNPTDSPLHF.

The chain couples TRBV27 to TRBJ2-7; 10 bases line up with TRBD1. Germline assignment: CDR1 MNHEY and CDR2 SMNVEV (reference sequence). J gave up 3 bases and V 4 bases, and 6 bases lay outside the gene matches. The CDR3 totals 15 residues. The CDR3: CASSSAGQGVYEQYF. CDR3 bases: TGTGCCAGCAGTTCCGCAGGACAGGGGGTCTACGAGCAGTACTTC.

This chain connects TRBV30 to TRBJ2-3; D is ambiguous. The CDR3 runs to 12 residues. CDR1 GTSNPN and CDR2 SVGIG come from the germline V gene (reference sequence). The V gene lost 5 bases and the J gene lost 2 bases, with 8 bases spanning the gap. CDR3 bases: TGTGCCTGGGGTCAAATCACAGATACGCAGTATTTT. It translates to CAWGQITDTQYF.